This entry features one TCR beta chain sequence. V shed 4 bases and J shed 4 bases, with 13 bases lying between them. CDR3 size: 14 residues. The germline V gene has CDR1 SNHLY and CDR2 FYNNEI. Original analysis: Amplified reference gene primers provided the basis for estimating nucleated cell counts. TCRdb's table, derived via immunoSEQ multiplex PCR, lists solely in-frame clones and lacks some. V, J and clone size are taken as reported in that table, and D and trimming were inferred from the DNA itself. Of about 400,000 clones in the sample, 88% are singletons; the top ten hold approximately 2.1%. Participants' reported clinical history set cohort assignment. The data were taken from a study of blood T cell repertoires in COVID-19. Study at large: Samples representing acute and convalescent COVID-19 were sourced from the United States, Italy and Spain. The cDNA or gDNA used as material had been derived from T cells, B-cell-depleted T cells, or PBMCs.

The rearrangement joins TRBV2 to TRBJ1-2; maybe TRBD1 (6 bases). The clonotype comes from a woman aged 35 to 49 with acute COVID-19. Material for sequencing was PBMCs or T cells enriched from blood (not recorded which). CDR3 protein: CASSGGQAAYGYTF. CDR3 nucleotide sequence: TGTGCCAGCAGTGGGGGGCAGGCCGCCTATGGCTACACCTTC.